The subject of this entry is one T cell receptor beta chain. This clone's antigen is unknown. Qualities for individual bases were not recorded, and no much larger clone is one base off. Preparation of the library involved the immunoSEQ multiplex PCR assay. The table comes from immuneACCESS by way of TCRdb, which keeps in-frame sequences with V and J called. Part of the clones is missing from these tables; in studies checked, under half for an unresolved V gene and the rest for unknown reasons. Recorded for this sample are about 730,000 clones; around 85% of them occurred a single time. More than 0.01% of the sample lies in the top ten. The sample originates from a study of shared T cell receptors in the human thymus (dated by TCRdb to the early 2020s). Regarding the study in general: The study examined how the human thymus generates shared, self-reactive T-cell receptor alpha chains.

The CDR3, cysteine through phenylalanine, is 17 amino acids long. The entry retains the CDR3 DNA only, 51 bases that are in frame from base 1. The germline V gene (reference sequence) yields LNHDA for CDR1 and SQIVND for CDR2. Trimmed from V: 1 base; trimmed from J: 4 bases; junction bases lacking a gene match: 7. The same specimen was also included in a second study, on human thymus T cells. Drawing on the second study: In Finland, the donors were immunologically healthy infants who were having open corrective cardiac surgery for congenital heart defects. Thymus tissue was collected as surgical resects that were removed during corrective cardiac surgery. Usage of V and J gene segments appeared to be biased in both the thymic and the peripheral blood repertoires. According to the related research, thymic TCR repertoires were highly overlapping among unrelated individuals. The study characterized TCR alpha and beta repertoires from eight infant thymus samples and a few related peripheral blood samples. The infant donors were roughly 6 to 244 days old, and the cohort included several males and two females. Thymocytes were released mechanically from tissue and stored at -70 °C as pellets of 10-30 million cells. A QIAsymphony instrument was used to extract genomic DNA from the frozen cell pellets. TCRB and TCRAD loci were amplified from a standardized quantity of quality-controlled genomic DNA using the immunoSEQ multiplex PCR assay. The amplicons covered the V(D)J region and were long enough to include the CDR3 and to identify the V and J genes. The commercial immunoSEQ service was used to sequence amplicons on an Illumina platform. Primer bias and sequencing errors were corrected using previously described methods, and TCRAD and TCRB definitions followed the IMGT database. Repertoires were analysed with immunoSEQ Analyzer 3.0 and VDJTools, covering basic statistics, V/J segment usage, diversity estimates, rarefaction and pairwise overlap. Diversity was estimated using the Chao1, ChaoE, Efron-Thisted, Shannon and inverse Simpson indices, and was also estimated on datasets down-sampled to the size of the smallest sample. Repertoire overlap was determined by strict matching of CDR3 nucleotide sequence, V gene and J gene, and Jaccard-based multidimensional scaling clustering was applied. Thymus samples yielded on average around 810,000 unique TCRB clonotypes, compared with around 91,000 from blood samples.

The material sequenced was thymocytes. Here the chain combines TRBV19 and TRBJ2-2, and TRBD1 matches 9 of the central bases. This TCR was sampled from a girl in the first two years of life with a congenital heart defect. Donor details come from another sample of the same person, matched by shared clones. In nucleotides, the sequence is TGTGCCAGTAGTATAGGGGACAGGGCACGAGGCACCGGGGAGCTGTTTTTT. This yields the protein CASSIGDRARGTGELFF.